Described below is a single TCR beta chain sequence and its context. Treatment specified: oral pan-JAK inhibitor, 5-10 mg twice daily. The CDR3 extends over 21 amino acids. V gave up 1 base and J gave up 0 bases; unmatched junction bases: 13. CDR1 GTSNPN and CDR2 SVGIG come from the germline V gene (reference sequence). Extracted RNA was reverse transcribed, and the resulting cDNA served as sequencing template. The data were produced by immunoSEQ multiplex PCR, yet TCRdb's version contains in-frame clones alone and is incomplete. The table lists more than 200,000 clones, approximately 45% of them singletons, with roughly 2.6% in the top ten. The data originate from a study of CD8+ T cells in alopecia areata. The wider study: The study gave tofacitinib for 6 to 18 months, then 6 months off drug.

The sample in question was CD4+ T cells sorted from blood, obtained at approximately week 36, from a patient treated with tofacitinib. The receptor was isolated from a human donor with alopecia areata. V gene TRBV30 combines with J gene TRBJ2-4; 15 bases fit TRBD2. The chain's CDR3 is CAWSEGVWGLAGGSAKNIQYF. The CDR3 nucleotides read TGTGCCTGGAGTGAAGGAGTGTGGGGACTAGCGGGAGGTTCAGCCAAAAACATTCAGTACTTC.